This T cell receptor (beta chain) was obtained from a study of vaccination and CD4 T cells after COVID-19. Across the study: The convalescent group had six males, four females, seven Caucasians, two Asians, one multiracial.

Specified treatment: approximately 9-day PBMC culture with coronavirus spike peptide pools or control peptides (ViraFEST assay). Remarks on this clonotype: Its antigen is unknown.

An Oncomine TCR Beta short-read assay was used to sequence the DNA from cultured CD4+ T cells. The source of extracted genomic DNA was cultured CD4+ T cells. TCRdb analysed the PCR reads with MiXCR anew, one entry per CDR3 protein. This table has 11,000 to 15,000 distinct CDR3 sequences, roughly 61% appearing once. Germline loops: CDR1 DFQATT, CDR2 SNEGSKA (reference sequence). The CDR3 contains 12 residues. The V gene lost 8 bases and the J gene lost 3 bases, with 13 bases spanning the gap. Study-level points and caveats: It was found that, in convalescent patients, 304 of 307 vaccine-specific clones were spike mono-reactive. Rising from around 20 to 38, the median of SARS-CoV-2-reactive clonotypes did not change significantly.

Sequences were obtained from CD4+ T cells from blood, cultured in vitro. V gene TRBV20-1 combines with J gene TRBJ2-5; weak D call: TRBD1 (6 bases). This sequence originates from a human donor who had recovered from COVID-19. CDR3 region: CSQTGREETQYF. The DNA for the CDR3 is TGCAGTCAAACAGGGCGGGAAGAGACCCAGTACTTC.